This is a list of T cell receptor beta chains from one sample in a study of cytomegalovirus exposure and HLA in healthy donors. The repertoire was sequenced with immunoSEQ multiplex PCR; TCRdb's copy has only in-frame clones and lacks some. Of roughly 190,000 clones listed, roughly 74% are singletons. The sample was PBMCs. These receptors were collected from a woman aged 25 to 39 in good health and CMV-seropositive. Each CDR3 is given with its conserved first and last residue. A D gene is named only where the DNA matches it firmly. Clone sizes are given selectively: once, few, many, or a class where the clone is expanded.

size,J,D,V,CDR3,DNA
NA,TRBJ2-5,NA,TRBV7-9,CASSSLTGLGETQYF,TGTGCCAGCAGTTCCCTTACAGGATTGGGAGAGACCCAGTACTTC
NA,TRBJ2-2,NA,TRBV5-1,CASSLVSGNTGELFF,TGCGCCAGCAGCTTGGTTTCAGGGAACACCGGGGAGCTGTTTTTT
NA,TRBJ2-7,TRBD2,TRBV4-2,CASSPGALAGIYEQYF,TGTGCCAGCAGCCCCGGCGCACTAGCGGGGATCTACGAGCAGTACTTC
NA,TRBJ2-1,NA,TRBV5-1,CASSFSGGRGEQFF,TGCGCCAGCAGCTTTAGCGGAGGGCGTGGTGAGCAGTTCTTC
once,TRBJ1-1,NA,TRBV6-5,CASRGGLNTEAFF,TGTGCCAGCAGGGGGGGACTGAACACTGAAGCTTTCTTT
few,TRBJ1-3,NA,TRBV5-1,CASSLGRGGLHSGNTIYF,TGCGCCAGCAGCTTGGGGAGGGGCGGCCTCCACTCTGGAAACACCATATATTTT
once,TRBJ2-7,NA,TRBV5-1,CASTADFRGREQYF,TGCGCCAGCACGGCTGATTTCAGGGGTCGCGAGCAGTACTTC
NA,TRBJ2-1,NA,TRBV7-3,CASGGAVNNEQFF,TGTGCCAGTGGGGGCGCAGTGAACAATGAGCAGTTCTTC
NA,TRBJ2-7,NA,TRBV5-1,CASSLSGVHEQYF,TGCGCCAGCAGCTTGTCAGGGGTTCACGAGCAGTACTTC
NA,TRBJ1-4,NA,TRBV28,CASRGGATNEKLFF,TGTGCCAGCAGGGGAGGGGCCACTAATGAAAAACTGTTTTTT
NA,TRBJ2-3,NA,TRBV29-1,CSVVQLADTQYF,TGCAGCGTGGTCCAGCTAGCAGATACGCAGTATTTT
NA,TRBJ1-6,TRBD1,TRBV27,CASSRDRGLLVPLHF,TGTGCCAGTAGCCGGGACAGGGGTCTCCTAGTTCCCCTCCACTTT
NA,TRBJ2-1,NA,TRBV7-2,CASSLAPSGFNEQFF,TGTGCCAGCAGCTTAGCGCCATCGGGGTTCAATGAGCAGTTCTTC
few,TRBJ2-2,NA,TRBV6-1,CASRGGLVTGELFF,TGTGCCAGCAGGGGAGGACTCGTCACCGGGGAGCTGTTTTTT
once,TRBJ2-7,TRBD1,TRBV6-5,CASRLGQGGSYEQYF,TGTGCCAGCAGACTCGGACAGGGGGGCTCCTACGAGCAGTACTTC
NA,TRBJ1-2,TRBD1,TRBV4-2,CASSPRDDRGNYGYTF,TGTGCCAGCTCTCCAAGGGATGACAGGGGCAACTATGGCTACACCTTC
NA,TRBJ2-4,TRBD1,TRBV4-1,CASSQVGRGQVNIQYF,TGCGCCAGCAGCCAAGTAGGCAGGGGACAGGTAAACATTCAGTACTTC
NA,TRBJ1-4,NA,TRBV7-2,CASSWGGSTTNEKLFF,TGTGCCAGCAGCTGGGGGGGGTCAACAACTAATGAAAAACTGTTTTTT
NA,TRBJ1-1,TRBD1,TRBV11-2,CASSLELTGKDTEAFF,TGTGCCAGCAGCTTAGAGCTGACAGGGAAAGACACTGAAGCTTTCTTT
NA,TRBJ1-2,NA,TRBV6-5,CASSYADSYGYTF,TGTGCCAGCAGTTATGCGGATAGCTATGGCTACACCTTC
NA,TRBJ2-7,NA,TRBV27,CASSFRGIGYEQYF,TGTGCCAGCAGTTTCAGAGGGATTGGATACGAGCAGTACTTC
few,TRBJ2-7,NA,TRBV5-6,CASSFRDGGPYEQYF,TGTGCCAGCAGCTTTCGAGACGGAGGACCTTACGAGCAGTACTTC
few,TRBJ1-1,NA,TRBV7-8,CASSQRDPTTEAFF,TGTGCCAGCAGCCAACGGGATCCCACTACTGAAGCTTTCTTT
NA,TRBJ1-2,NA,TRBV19,CASSIATGYGYTF,TGTGCCAGTAGTATCGCTACAGGCTATGGCTACACCTTC
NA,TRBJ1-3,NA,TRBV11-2,CASSLGQSSGNTIYF,TGTGCCAGCAGCTTAGGACAGAGCTCTGGAAACACCATATATTTT
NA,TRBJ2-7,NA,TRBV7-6,CASSWGWGRSEQYF,TGTGCCAGCAGCTGGGGGTGGGGGAGGTCCGAGCAGTACTTC
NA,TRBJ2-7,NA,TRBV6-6,CANTLASEQYF,TGTGCCAACACCTTAGCGTCCGAGCAGTACTTC
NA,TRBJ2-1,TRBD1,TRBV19,CASSRDRGGEQFF,TGTGCCAGTAGTAGGGACAGGGGAGGTGAGCAGTTCTTC
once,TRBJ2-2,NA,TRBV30,CAWSVPWGGLTGELFF,TGTGCCTGGAGTGTACCGTGGGGGGGGCTCACCGGGGAGCTGTTTTTT
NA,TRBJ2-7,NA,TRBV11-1,CASSPRSQGSYEQYF,TGTGCCAGCAGTCCACGATCACAGGGCTCCTACGAGCAGTACTTC
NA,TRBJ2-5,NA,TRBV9,CASSYSGQQETQYF,TGTGCCAGCAGCTATAGCGGCCAACAAGAGACCCAGTACTTC
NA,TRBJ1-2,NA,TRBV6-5,CASSYSTGRDGYTF,TGTGCCAGCAGTTACTCGACGGGGAGAGATGGCTACACCTTC
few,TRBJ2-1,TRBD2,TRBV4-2,CASSLRASGTNEQFF,TGTGCCAGCAGCCTTCGGGCTAGCGGAACAAATGAGCAGTTCTTC
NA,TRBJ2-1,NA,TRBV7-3,CASSLSPNKNNEQFF,TGTGCCAGCAGCTTAAGCCCGAACAAGAACAATGAGCAGTTCTTC
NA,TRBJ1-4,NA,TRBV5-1,CASSPTRSEKLFF,TGCGCCAGCAGCCCGACCAGGTCAGAAAAACTGTTTTTT
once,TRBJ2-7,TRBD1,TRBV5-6,CASSFRGLTLSYEQYF,TGTGCCAGCAGCTTCAGGGGGCTTACGCTTTCGTACGAGCAGTACTTC
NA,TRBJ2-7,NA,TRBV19,CASSPTGDSFYEQYF,TGTGCCAGTAGTCCCACAGGGGACTCCTTCTACGAGCAGTACTTC
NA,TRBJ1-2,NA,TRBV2,CASSSARQFNYGYTF,TGTGCCAGCAGTTCAGCTAGACAGTTCAACTATGGCTACACCTTC
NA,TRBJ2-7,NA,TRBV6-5,CASSYRGTDSYEQYF,TGTGCCAGCAGTTACCGCGGGACAGATTCCTACGAGCAGTACTTC
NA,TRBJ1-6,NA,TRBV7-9,CASTEYRSSPLHF,TGTGCCAGCACCGAGTACAGGAGTTCACCCCTCCACTTT
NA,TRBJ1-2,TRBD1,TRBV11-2,CASSLDAQGRFAGYTF,TGTGCCAGCAGCTTAGACGCACAGGGGAGGTTTGCTGGCTACACCTTC
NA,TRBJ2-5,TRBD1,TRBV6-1,CASSVRQGWETQYF,TGTGCCAGCAGTGTCAGACAGGGATGGGAGACCCAGTACTTC
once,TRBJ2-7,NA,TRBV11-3,CASSLARYEQYF,TGTGCCAGCAGCTTGGCTAGGTACGAGCAGTACTTC
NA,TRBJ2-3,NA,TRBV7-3,CASSLGRTDTQYF,TGTGCCAGCAGCTTAGGCCGCACAGATACGCAGTATTTT
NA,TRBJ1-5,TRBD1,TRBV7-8,CASSRGQGWTSNQPQHF,TGTGCCAGCAGCCGGGGACAGGGGTGGACGAGCAATCAGCCCCAGCATTTT
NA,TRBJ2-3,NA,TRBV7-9,CSSSTKGLQYF,TGTTCCAGCAGCACCAAAGGACTGCAGTATTTT
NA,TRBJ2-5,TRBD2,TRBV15,CATSRDLAGARIETQYF,TGTGCCACCAGCAGAGACCTAGCGGGGGCCCGGATTGAAACCCAGTACTTC
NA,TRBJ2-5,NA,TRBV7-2,CASSLLKGLETQYF,TGTGCCAGCAGCTTATTGAAGGGGCTTGAGACCCAGTACTTC
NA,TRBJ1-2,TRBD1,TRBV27,CASRKGQPFYPNYGYTF,TGTGCCAGCAGGAAGGGACAGCCATTTTACCCTAACTATGGCTACACCTTC
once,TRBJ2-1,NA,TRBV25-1,CASISTGASSYNEQFF,TGTGCCAGCATAAGTACGGGAGCCTCCTCCTACAATGAGCAGTTCTTC
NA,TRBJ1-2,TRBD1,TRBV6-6,CASSRNRGRGYTF,TGTGCCAGCAGTCGAAACAGGGGGCGAGGCTACACCTTC
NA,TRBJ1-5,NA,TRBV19,CASRTRGSNQPQHF,TGTGCCAGTAGGACCAGGGGTAGCAATCAGCCCCAGCATTTT
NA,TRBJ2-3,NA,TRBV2,CASSLTSFGDTQYF,TGTGCCAGCAGTTTGACTAGTTTCGGAGATACGCAGTATTTT
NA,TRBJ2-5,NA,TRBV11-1,CASATYQGPQTQYF,TGTGCCAGCGCCACTTACCAGGGCCCCCAGACCCAGTACTTC